The table lists the clone carrying this TCR beta chain with many counts. The target antigen is unknown. The entry originates in a study of T cells in Graves' hyperthyroidism and ophthalmopathy. Findings of the study overall: Most clonotypes that expanded in the thyroid above 0.001 also showed up in blood.

The TCR beta CDR3 regions underwent amplification using RNA transcripts as the source. The HTBI primer set served for first-round RT-PCR of the TCR CDR3. TCRdb called the multiplex PCR reads again in MiXCR, with one record for every CDR3 protein. Of around 400,000 distinct CDR3 sequences in the sample, 15% to 18% were seen once. Sequenced: blood. This clonotype originated in a woman younger than 35 with Graves' hyperthyroidism that later progressed to Graves' ophthalmopathy.

CDR3 sequence: CSLILDTEAFF. CDR3 DNA: TGCAGCTTAATTTTAGACACTGAAGCTTTCTTT. The chain couples TRBV20-1 to TRBJ1-1; no reliable D call. The CDR3 is made up of 11 amino acids. Germline CDR1 DFQATT, CDR2 SNEGSKA (reference sequence).